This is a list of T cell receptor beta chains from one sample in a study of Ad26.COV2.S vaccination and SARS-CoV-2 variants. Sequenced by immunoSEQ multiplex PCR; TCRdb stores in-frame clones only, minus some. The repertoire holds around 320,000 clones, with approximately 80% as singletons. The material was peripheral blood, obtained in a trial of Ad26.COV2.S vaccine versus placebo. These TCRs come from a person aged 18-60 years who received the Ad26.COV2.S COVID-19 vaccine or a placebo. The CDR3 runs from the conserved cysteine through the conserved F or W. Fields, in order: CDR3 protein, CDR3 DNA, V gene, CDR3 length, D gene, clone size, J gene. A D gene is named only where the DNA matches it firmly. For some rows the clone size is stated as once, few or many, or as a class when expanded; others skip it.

CDR3: CASSPQTATIYGYTF
DNA: TGTGCCAGCAGTCCCCAGACAGCCACAATCTATGGCTACACCTTC
V: TRBV2
length: 15
D: .
size: .
J: TRBJ1-2

CDR3: CASSLGRGTDTQYF
DNA: TGTGCCAGCAGCTTGGGACGGGGTACAGATACGCAGTATTTT
V: TRBV5-4
length: 14
D: .
size: .
J: TRBJ2-3

CDR3: CASSEKGDTEAFF
DNA: TGTGCCAGCAGTGAAAAGGGAGACACTGAAGCTTTCTTT
V: TRBV7-9
length: 13
D: .
size: .
J: TRBJ1-1

CDR3: CASSPMGGASDTQYF
DNA: TGTGCCAGTAGTCCGATGGGGGGGGCTAGTGATACGCAGTATTTT
V: TRBV19
length: 15
D: .
size: .
J: TRBJ2-3

CDR3: CASSPGQSPYEQYF
DNA: TGTGCCAGCAGCCCGGGACAGTCACCCTACGAGCAGTACTTC
V: TRBV28
length: 14
D: TRBD1
size: .
J: TRBJ2-7

CDR3: CASSLVSRGRMNEKLFF
DNA: TGTGCCAGCAGCTTAGTTTCTAGGGGACGGATGAATGAAAAACTGTTTTTT
V: TRBV7-9
length: 17
D: .
size: .
J: TRBJ1-4

CDR3: CASSLDWNSGNTIYF
DNA: TGTGCCAGCAGCTTGGATTGGAACTCTGGAAACACCATATATTTT
V: TRBV5-6
length: 15
D: .
size: .
J: TRBJ1-3

CDR3: CASSFLAEATYNEQFF
DNA: TGCGCCAGCAGCTTTTTAGCGGAGGCGACGTACAATGAGCAGTTCTTC
V: TRBV5-1
length: 16
D: .
size: .
J: TRBJ2-1

CDR3: CAWIRPGGSYGYTF
DNA: TGTGCCTGGATTAGGCCCGGGGGTAGCTATGGCTACACCTTC
V: TRBV30
length: 14
D: .
size: few
J: TRBJ1-2

CDR3: CAISEGGWNYGYTF
DNA: TGTGCCATCAGTGAGGGGGGATGGAACTATGGCTACACCTTC
V: TRBV10-3
length: 14
D: .
size: few
J: TRBJ1-2

CDR3: CASSDSRNTEAFF
DNA: TGTGCCAGCAGTGACTCCAGAAACACTGAAGCTTTCTTT
V: TRBV6-4
length: 13
D: .
size: .
J: TRBJ1-1

CDR3: CASSELGRANTIYF
DNA: TGCGCCAGCAGTGAGCTTGGCAGGGCGAACACCATATATTTT
V: TRBV10-2
length: 14
D: .
size: .
J: TRBJ1-3

CDR3: CASSLQGAYEQYF
DNA: TGTGCCAGCAGCCTACAGGGGGCGTACGAGCAGTACTTC
V: TRBV3-1/TRBV3-2
length: 13
D: TRBD1
size: .
J: TRBJ2-7

CDR3: CASSLVGGGEQFF
DNA: TGTGCCAGCAGCTTAGTAGGCGGGGGGGAGCAGTTCTTC
V: TRBV11-3
length: 13
D: TRBD2
size: .
J: TRBJ2-1

CDR3: CASSKGQGTYQETQYF
DNA: TGTGCCAGCAGCAAAGGGCAGGGGACGTACCAAGAGACCCAGTACTTC
V: TRBV5-4
length: 16
D: .
size: .
J: TRBJ2-5

CDR3: CASRYGGEQYF
DNA: TGTGCCAGCAGATACGGGGGCGAGCAGTACTTC
V: TRBV2
length: 11
D: .
size: once
J: TRBJ2-7

CDR3: CASRGTGIQPQHF
DNA: TGTGCCAGCAGAGGGACAGGGATTCAGCCCCAGCATTTT
V: TRBV2
length: 13
D: TRBD1
size: .
J: TRBJ1-5

CDR3: CASSLRVRTANYGYTF
DNA: TGTGCCAGCAGCTTGAGGGTCAGGACAGCTAACTATGGCTACACCTTC
V: TRBV5-4
length: 16
D: .
size: .
J: TRBJ1-2

CDR3: CASSLGTPGGKAFF
DNA: TGTGCCAGCAGCCTAGGGACACCGGGAGGTAAAGCTTTCTTT
V: TRBV13
length: 14
D: .
size: .
J: TRBJ1-1

CDR3: CASSFRGGAGDTQYF
DNA: TGCGCCAGCAGCTTCCGCGGGGGGGCGGGAGATACGCAGTATTTT
V: TRBV5-1
length: 15
D: TRBD2
size: .
J: TRBJ2-3

CDR3: CASSYSGAWDSPLHF
DNA: TGTGCCAGCAGTTACTCCGGGGCATGGGATTCACCCCTCCACTTT
V: TRBV6-8
length: 15
D: .
size: .
J: TRBJ1-6

CDR3: CASSLIGSGGSYEQYF
DNA: TGCGCCAGCAGCTTGATCGGTAGCGGGGGCTCCTACGAGCAGTACTTC
V: TRBV5-1
length: 16
D: TRBD2
size: .
J: TRBJ2-7